One sample yielded the 6 T cell receptor beta chains listed below, sequenced in a study of blood T cell repertoires in COVID-19. Using immunoSEQ multiplex PCR, the repertoire was profiled, and TCRdb retains in-frame clones only, with some absent. The sample lists a few hundred thousand clones, about 85% seen once, with around 0.89% in the top ten. Source material: peripheral blood. Receptors were obtained from a man in his forties or fifties with acute or convalescent COVID-19.

This chain uses TRBV12-3 or TRBV12-4 with TRBJ2-3; maybe TRBD1 (5 bases). Trimming removed 7 bases at V and 1 base at J, with 9 bases between. This CDR3 comprises 13 residues. The CDR3 DNA reads TGTGCCAGCACTCTAGGGGGCACAGATACGCAGTATTTT. It codes for CASTLGGTDTQYF.

The chain couples TRBV29-1 to TRBJ2-7; 9 nucleotides agree with TRBD1. The CDR3 is 13 amino acids. Germline lookup yields CDR1 SQVTM and CDR2 ANQGSEA. Trimming at V came to 5 bases and at J to 5 bases, leaving 7 bases not matched to a gene. CDR3 nucleotides: TGCAGCGTTCCCGGGACAGGGTTGCACGAGCAGTACTTC. It translates to CSVPGTGLHEQYF.

This chain uses TRBV19 with TRBJ2-3; TRBD2 might be the D (7 bases). Trimming stripped 5 bases from V and 1 base from J, with 13 bases between. CDR1 and CDR2 (germline): LNHDA, SQIVND (reference sequence). There are 15 residues in the CDR3. The CDR3 region has the DNA TGTGCCAGTAGTTCCGGGGGGCCTGGCACAGATACGCAGTATTTT. Translation gives CASSSGGPGTDTQYF.

This chain uses TRBV28 with TRBJ1-5; D is undetermined. Germline CDR1 reads MDHEN; CDR2 reads SYDVKM. The V and J ends lost 7 bases and 0 bases respectively, with 4 bases between them. This CDR3 region has 12 residues. Here the CDR3 reads CASTYSNQPQHF. The CDR3 nucleotides read TGTGCCAGCACCTATAGCAATCAGCCCCAGCATTTT.

The chain couples TRBV28 to TRBJ1-2; unclear D gene. The CDR3 covers 12 residues. Germline CDR1 MDHEN, CDR2 SYDVKM. V lost 4 bases and J lost 11, with 14 bases in between. The CDR3 loop reads CASSSWARLYTF. CDR3 coding DNA: TGTGCCAGCAGTTCCTGGGCCAGGTTATACACCTTC.

This sequence joins TRBV20-1 and TRBJ1-2, with D unclear. V was clipped by 5 bases and J by 8 bases, with 12 bases between them. Germline V lookup: CDR1 DFQATT, CDR2 SNEGSKA (reference sequence). The CDR3 totals 11 residues. The CDR3 here is CSAGRVGGYTF. The CDR3 DNA sequence: TGCAGTGCTGGGAGGGTTGGAGGCTACACCTTC.